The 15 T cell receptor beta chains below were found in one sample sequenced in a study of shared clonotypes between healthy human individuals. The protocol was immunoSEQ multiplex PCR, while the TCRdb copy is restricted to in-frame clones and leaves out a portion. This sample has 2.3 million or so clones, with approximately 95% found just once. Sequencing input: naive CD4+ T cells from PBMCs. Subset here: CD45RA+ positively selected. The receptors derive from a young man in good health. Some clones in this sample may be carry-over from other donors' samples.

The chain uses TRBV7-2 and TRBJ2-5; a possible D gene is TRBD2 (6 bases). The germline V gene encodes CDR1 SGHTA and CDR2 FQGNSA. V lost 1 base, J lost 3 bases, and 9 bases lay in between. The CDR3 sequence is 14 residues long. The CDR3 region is CASSLEVAEETQYF. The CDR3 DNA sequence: TGTGCCAGCAGCTTAGAGGTAGCGGAAGAGACCCAGTACTTC.

The CDR3 region is CASSFDRPNTGELFF. CDR3 sequence (DNA): TGTGCCAGCAGTTTTGACAGACCGAACACCGGGGAGCTGTTTTTT. This sequence joins TRBV27 and TRBJ2-2; D might be TRBD1 (5 bases). V dropped 3 bases and J dropped 0 bases, with 8 bases sitting between them. The germline gives CDR1 MNHEY, CDR2 SMNVEV (reference sequence). The CDR3 spans 15 residues.

This CDR3 reads CAWRRPGANVLTF. The CDR3 region has the DNA TGTGCCTGGAGGCGTCCCGGGGCCAACGTCCTGACTTTC. V gene TRBV30 combines with J gene TRBJ2-6, with no clear D. The germline CDR1 and CDR2 sequences are GTSNPN and SVGIG (reference sequence). The CDR3 runs to 13 residues. Trimming cost V 3 bases and J 4 bases, with 7 bases left between them.

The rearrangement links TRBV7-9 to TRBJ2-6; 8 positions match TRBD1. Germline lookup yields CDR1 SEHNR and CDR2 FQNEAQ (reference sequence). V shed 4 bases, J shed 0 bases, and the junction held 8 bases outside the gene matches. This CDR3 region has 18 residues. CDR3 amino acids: CASSYLPGTGSGANVLTF. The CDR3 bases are TGTGCCAGCAGCTATCTTCCCGGGACAGGCTCTGGGGCCAACGTCCTGACTTTC.

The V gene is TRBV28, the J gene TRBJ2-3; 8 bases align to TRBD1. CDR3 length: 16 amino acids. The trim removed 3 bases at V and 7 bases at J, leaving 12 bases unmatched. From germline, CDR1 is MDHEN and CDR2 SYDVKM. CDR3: CASSFIGTGPPYTQYF. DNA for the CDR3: TGTGCCAGCAGTTTCATAGGGACAGGCCCGCCATATACGCAGTATTTT.

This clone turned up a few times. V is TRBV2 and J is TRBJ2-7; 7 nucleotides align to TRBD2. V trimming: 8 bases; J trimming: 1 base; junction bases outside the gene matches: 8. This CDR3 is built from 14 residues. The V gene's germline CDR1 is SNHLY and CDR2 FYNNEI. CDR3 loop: CASQGGVLSYEQYF. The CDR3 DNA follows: TGTGCCAGCCAGGGAGGGGTCCTTTCCTACGAGCAGTACTTC.

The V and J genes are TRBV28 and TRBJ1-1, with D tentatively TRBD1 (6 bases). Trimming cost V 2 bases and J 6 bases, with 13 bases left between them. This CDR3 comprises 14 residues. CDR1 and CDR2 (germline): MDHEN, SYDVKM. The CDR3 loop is CASSLLRTEPEAFF. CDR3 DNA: TGTGCCAGCAGTTTACTTAGGACAGAACCTGAAGCTTTCTTT.

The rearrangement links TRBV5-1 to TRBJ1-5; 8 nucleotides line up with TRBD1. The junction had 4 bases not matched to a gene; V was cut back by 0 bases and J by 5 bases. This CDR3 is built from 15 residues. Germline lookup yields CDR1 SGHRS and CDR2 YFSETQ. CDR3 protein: CASSLGDRSHQPQHF. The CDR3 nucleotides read TGCGCCAGCAGCTTGGGGGACAGGTCTCATCAGCCCCAGCATTTT.

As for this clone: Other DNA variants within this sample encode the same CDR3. Here the CDR3 reads CASSPGEKLFF. Here the CDR3 DNA reads TGTGCCAGCAGTCCGGGTGAAAAACTGTTTTTT. The chain employs TRBV2 and TRBJ1-4; D call uncertain. This CDR3 spans 11 amino acids. V lost 5 bases and J 7 bases, leaving 5 bases between the germline ends. CDR1 is SNHLY and CDR2 is FYNNEI in the germline V gene.

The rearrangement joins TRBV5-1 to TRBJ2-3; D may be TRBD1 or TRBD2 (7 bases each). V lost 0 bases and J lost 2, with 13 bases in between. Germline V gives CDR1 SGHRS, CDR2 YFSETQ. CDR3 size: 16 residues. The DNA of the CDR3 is TGCGCCAGCAGCTTGGAGGGAGGGGGCTTCACAGATACGCAGTATTTT. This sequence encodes CASSLEGGGFTDTQYF.

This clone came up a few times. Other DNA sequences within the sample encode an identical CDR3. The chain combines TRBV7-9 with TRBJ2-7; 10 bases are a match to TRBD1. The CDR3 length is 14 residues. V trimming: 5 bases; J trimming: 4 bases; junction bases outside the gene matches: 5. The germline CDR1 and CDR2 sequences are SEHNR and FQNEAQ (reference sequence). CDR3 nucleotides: TGTGCCAGCAGCCTTGACAGGGGGCTGTACGAGCAGTACTTC. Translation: CASSLDRGLYEQYF.

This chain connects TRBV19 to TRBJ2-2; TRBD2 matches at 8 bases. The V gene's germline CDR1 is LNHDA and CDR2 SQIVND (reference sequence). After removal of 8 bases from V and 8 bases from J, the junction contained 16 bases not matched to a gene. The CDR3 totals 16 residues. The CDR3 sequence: CASFPGGAGKKGELFF. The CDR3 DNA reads TGTGCCAGTTTCCCCGGGGGGGCCGGGAAGAAAGGGGAGCTGTTTTTT.

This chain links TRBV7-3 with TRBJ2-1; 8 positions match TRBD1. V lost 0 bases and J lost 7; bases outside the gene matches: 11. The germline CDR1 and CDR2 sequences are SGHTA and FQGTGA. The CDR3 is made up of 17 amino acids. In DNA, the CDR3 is TGTGCCAGCAGCTTAACCGCCGGACAGGGAGTATTAAATGAGCAGTTCTTC. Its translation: CASSLTAGQGVLNEQFF.

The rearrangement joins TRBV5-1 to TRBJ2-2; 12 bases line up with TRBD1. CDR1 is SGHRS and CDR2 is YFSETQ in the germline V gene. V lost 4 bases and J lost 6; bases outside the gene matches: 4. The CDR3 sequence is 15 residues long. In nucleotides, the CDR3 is TGCGCCAGCAGCAGGGACAGGGGGCGGGCCGGGGAGCTGTTTTTT. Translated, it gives CASSRDRGRAGELFF.

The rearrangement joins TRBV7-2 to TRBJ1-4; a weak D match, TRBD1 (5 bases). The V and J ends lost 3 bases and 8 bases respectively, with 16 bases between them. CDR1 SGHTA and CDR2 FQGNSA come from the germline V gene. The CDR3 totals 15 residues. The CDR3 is CASSLRGAVSEKLFF. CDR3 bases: TGTGCCAGCAGCTTGAGGGGAGCGGTGTCGGAAAAACTGTTTTTT.